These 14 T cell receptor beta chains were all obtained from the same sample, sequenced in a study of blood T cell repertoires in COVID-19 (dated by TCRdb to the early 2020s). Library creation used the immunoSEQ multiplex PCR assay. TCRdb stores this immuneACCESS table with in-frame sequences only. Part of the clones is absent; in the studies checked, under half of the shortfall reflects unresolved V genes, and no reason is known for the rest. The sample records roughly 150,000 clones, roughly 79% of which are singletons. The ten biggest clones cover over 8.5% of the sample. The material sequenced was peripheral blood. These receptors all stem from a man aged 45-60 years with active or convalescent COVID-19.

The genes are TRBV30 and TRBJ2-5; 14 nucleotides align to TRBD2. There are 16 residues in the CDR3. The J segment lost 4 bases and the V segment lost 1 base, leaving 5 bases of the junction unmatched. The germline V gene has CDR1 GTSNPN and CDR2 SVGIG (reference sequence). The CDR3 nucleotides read TGTGCCTGGAGTGGACTAGCGGGAGGGCACTTAGAGACCCAGTACTTC. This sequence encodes CAWSGLAGGHLETQYF. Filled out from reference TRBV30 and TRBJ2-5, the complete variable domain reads SQTIHQWPATLVQPVGSPLSLECTVEGTSNPNLYWYRQAAGRGLQLLFYSVGIGQISSEVPQNLSASRPQDRQFILSSKKLLLSDSGFYLCAWSGLAGGHLETQYFGPGTRLLVL.

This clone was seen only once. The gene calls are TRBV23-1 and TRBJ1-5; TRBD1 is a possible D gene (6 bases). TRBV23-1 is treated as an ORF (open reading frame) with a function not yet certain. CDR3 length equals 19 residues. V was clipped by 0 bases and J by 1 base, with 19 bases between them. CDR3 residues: CASSQSFDRLAVSNQPQHF. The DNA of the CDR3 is TGCGCCAGCAGTCAATCTTTCGACAGGCTAGCGGTGAGCAATCAGCCCCAGCATTTT.

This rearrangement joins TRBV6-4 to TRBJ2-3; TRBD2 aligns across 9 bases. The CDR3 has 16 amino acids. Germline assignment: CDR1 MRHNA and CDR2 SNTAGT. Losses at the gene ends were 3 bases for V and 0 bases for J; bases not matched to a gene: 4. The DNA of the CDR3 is TGTGCCAGCAGTGAACGGCTAGCGGGAAGCACAGATACGCAGTATTTT. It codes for CASSERLAGSTDTQYF.

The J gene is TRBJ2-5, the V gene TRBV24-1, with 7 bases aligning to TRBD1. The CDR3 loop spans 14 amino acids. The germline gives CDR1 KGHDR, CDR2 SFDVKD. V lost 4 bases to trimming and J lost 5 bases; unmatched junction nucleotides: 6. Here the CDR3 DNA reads TGTGCCACCAGTGAGACAGGGTTTGGTGAGACCCAGTACTTC. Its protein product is CATSETGFGETQYF.

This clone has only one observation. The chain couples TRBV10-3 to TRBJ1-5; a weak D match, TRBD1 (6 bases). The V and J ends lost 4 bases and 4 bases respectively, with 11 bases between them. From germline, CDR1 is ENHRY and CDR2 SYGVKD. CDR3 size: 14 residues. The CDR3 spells CAISGQETNQPQHF. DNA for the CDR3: TGTGCCATCAGTGGACAGGAGACAAATCAGCCCCAGCATTTT.

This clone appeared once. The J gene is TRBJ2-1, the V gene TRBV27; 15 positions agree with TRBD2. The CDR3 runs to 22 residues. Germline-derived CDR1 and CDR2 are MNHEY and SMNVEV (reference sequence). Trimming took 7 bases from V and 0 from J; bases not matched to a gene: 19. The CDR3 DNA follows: TGTGCCAGCACCCTTTACGGCTTCGGACTAGCGGGAGGGTCTAGCTCCTACAATGAGCAGTTCTTC. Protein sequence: CASTLYGFGLAGGSSSYNEQFF.

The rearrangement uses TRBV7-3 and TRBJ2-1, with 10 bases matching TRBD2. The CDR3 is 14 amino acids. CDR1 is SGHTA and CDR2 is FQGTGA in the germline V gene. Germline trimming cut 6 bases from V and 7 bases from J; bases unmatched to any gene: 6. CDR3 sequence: CASSKAGGPNEQFF. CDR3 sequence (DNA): TGTGCCAGCAGTAAAGCGGGAGGGCCGAATGAGCAGTTCTTC.

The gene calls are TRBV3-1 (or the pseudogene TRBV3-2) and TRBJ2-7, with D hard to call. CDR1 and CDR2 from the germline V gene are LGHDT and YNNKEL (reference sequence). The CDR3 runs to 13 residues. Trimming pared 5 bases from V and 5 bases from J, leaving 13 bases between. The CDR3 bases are TGTGCCAGCAGCTCTATTACAGAAGACGAGCAGTACTTC. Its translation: CASSSITEDEQYF.

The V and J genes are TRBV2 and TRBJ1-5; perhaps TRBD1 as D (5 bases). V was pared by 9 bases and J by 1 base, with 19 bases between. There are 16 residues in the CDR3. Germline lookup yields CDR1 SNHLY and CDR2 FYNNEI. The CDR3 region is CASSDWGGTSNQPQHF. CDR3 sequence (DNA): TGTGCCAGTTCCGACTGGGGGGGGACGAGCAATCAGCCCCAGCATTTT.

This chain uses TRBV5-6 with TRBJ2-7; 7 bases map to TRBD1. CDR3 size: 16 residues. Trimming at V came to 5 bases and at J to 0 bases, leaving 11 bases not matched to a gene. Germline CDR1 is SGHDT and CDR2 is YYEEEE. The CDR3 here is CASSFFYRGTSYEQYF. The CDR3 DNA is TGTGCCAGCAGTTTTTTCTACAGGGGAACCTCCTACGAGCAGTACTTC.

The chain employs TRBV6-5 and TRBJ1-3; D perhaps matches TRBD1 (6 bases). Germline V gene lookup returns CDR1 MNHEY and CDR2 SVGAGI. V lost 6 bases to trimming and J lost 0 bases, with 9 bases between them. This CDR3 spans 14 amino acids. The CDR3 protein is CASRDSNSGNTIYF. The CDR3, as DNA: TGTGCCAGCAGGGACAGTAACTCTGGAAACACCATATATTTT.

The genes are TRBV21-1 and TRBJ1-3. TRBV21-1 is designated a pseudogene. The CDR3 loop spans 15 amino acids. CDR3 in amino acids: CASSPTGTRGNTIYF. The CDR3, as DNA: TGTGCCAGCAGTCCAACCGGGACTCGAGGAAACACCATATATTTT.

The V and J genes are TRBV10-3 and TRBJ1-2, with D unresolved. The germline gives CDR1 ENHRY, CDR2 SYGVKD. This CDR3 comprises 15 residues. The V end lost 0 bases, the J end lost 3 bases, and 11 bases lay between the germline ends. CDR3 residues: CAISESIVRYYGYTF. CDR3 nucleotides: TGTGCCATCAGTGAGTCAATAGTCCGCTACTATGGCTACACCTTC.

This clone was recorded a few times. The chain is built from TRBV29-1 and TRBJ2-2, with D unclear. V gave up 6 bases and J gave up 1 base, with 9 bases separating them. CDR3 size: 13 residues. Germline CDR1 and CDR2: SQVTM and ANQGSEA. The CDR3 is CSVDGQNTGELFF. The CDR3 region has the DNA TGCAGCGTGGATGGGCAGAACACCGGGGAGCTGTTTTTT.